Below are 18 T cell receptor beta chains sequenced from a single sample in a study of blood T cell repertoires in COVID-19 (dated by TCRdb to the early 2020s). The library came from the immunoSEQ multiplex PCR assay. In TCRdb, the immuneACCESS table is reduced to in-frame sequences with V and J assigned. These tables do not hold every clone; where another copy was compared, an unresolved V gene accounts for under half, and the others remain unexplained. The sample has 55,000 to 85,000 clones on record, more than 65% of them singletons. The ten most abundant clones make up 0.83% of the sample. The sequenced material came from peripheral blood. All receptors derive from a woman in her 70s with acute or convalescent COVID-19.

This clone was picked up one time. This chain joins TRBV15 and TRBJ2-7; a possible D gene is TRBD2 (6 bases). Trimming took 3 bases from V and 7 from J, leaving 19 bases between them. This CDR3 comprises 15 residues. Germline-derived CDR1 and CDR2 are LNHNV and YYDKDF (reference sequence). The CDR3 loop reads CATSRGPVSRGEQYF. CDR3 DNA: TGTGCCACCAGCAGGGGTCCCGTGTCTCGGGGGGAGCAGTACTTC.

The rearrangement links TRBV15 to TRBJ2-3; D is possibly TRBD2 (5 bases). Trimming took 0 bases from V and 4 from J, leaving 20 bases between them. The CDR3 runs 18 residues. The germline gives CDR1 LNHNV, CDR2 YYDKDF (reference sequence). Written as DNA, the CDR3 is TGTGCCACCAGCAGAGATCTCGGCACGAAGGGAGCACCAGATACGCAGTATTTT. This gives the protein CATSRDLGTKGAPDTQYF. Full variable domain (outside the CDR3, taken from reference TRBV15 and TRBJ2-3): DAMVIQNPRYQVTQFGKPVTLSCSQTLNHNVMYWYQQKSSQAPKLLFHYYDKDFNNEADTPDNFQSRRPNTSFCFLDIRSPGLGDTAMYLCATSRDLGTKGAPDTQYFGPGTRLTVL.

The rearrangement links TRBV7-2 to TRBJ1-3; unclear D gene. The V gene lost 2 bases and the J gene lost 6 bases, with 5 bases spanning the gap. The CDR3 consists of 12 residues. Germline CDR1 SGHTA, CDR2 FQGNSA. The CDR3: CASSLTVNTIYF. The CDR3 DNA sequence: TGTGCCAGCAGCTTAACAGTAAACACCATATATTTT.

This clone has just a few counts. The chain is built from TRBV28 and TRBJ1-1; weak D call: TRBD1 (5 bases). CDR1 MDHEN and CDR2 SYDVKM come from the germline V gene. The CDR3 length is 16 residues. The V and J ends lost 5 bases and 0 bases respectively, with 16 bases between them. CDR3 in amino acids: CASSPTGGLLNTEAFF. The CDR3 DNA reads as TGTGCCAGCAGTCCGACCGGGGGACTCCTGAACACTGAAGCTTTCTTT.

This chain uses TRBV4-2 with TRBJ2-5; TRBD2 matches 8 bases. V lost 2 bases to trimming and J lost 5 bases; unmatched junction nucleotides: 7. The CDR3 is made up of 15 amino acids. Germline values: CDR1 LGHNA, CDR2 YNFKEQ. CDR3 amino acids: CASSQTAGVGETQYF. CDR3 coding DNA: TGTGCCAGCAGCCAAACAGCGGGAGTCGGGGAGACCCAGTACTTC.

V and J are TRBV6-2 or TRBV6-3 and TRBJ1-1, with D possibly matching TRBD1 (6 bases). This CDR3 spans 14 amino acids. The V gene's germline CDR1 is MNHEY and CDR2 SVGEGT. Trimming stripped 2 bases from V and 3 bases from J, with 10 bases between. The CDR3: CASSYQGLYTEAFF. CDR3 bases: TGTGCCAGCAGTTACCAGGGGTTATACACTGAAGCTTTCTTT.

The rearrangement links TRBV6-2 or TRBV6-3 to TRBJ2-5; possible D gene TRBD2, 5 bases. With 2 bases removed from V and 0 bases from J, the gap between germline ends came to 13 bases. CDR1 and CDR2 from the germline V gene are MNHEY and SVGEGT. The CDR3 loop spans 16 amino acids. CDR3 protein: CASSYELRADQETQYF. In nucleotides, the CDR3 is TGTGCCAGCAGTTACGAGTTGAGGGCAGACCAAGAGACCCAGTACTTC.

The chain uses TRBV19 and TRBJ2-2; tentative D call: TRBD2 (5 bases). The V gene lost 1 base and the J gene lost 5 bases, with 14 bases spanning the gap. Germline loops: CDR1 LNHDA, CDR2 SQIVND (reference sequence). The CDR3 covers 16 residues. The CDR3 region has the DNA TGTGCCAGTAGTATAGGGGAGAGCGGAGCAACCGGGGAGCTGTTTTTT. This sequence encodes CASSIGESGATGELFF.

The rearrangement links TRBV7-2 to TRBJ2-3; 10 positions agree with TRBD2. CDR1 and CDR2 (germline): SGHTA, FQGNSA. The CDR3 covers 16 residues. Trimming removed 4 bases from V and 1 base from J; junction bases left unmatched: 5. The CDR3 DNA follows: TGTGCCAGCAGCTGGTCCGGGACTAGCGGCACAGATACGCAGTATTTT. Protein sequence: CASSWSGTSGTDTQYF.

The V and J genes are TRBV28 and TRBJ2-6, with TRBD1 matching over 7 bases. CDR1 and CDR2 (germline): MDHEN, SYDVKM. V trimming: 4 bases; J trimming: 0 bases; junction bases outside the gene matches: 6. The CDR3 loop spans 17 amino acids. CDR3 in amino acids: CASSSGQPISGANVLTF. CDR3 nucleotides: TGTGCCAGCAGTTCGGGACAGCCGATCTCTGGGGCCAACGTCCTGACTTTC.

V usage is TRBV5-6 and J usage is TRBJ1-1; 9 positions agree with TRBD1. Germline CDR1 reads SGHDT; CDR2 reads YYEEEE. V dropped 0 bases and J dropped 1; count of bases not matched to a gene: 10. This CDR3 region has 18 residues. Here the CDR3 reads CASSLEGGTGWTNTEAFF. Here the CDR3 DNA reads TGTGCCAGCAGCTTGGAAGGTGGGACAGGGTGGACGAACACTGAAGCTTTCTTT.

The J gene is TRBJ2-1, the V gene TRBV18, with 8 bases lining up with TRBD1. The length of the CDR3 is 14 residues. Germline V lookup: CDR1 KGHSH, CDR2 LQKENI. Trimming took 5 bases from V and 4 from J; bases not matched to a gene: 4. The CDR3 sequence: CASSSDRVYNEQFF. As DNA, the CDR3 is TGTGCCAGCTCATCGGACAGGGTTTACAATGAGCAGTTCTTC.

The V call is TRBV9, the J call TRBJ1-1, with 7 bases that match TRBD1. The V gene's germline CDR1 is SGDLS and CDR2 YYNGEE. The CDR3 runs to 13 residues. The ends lost 5 bases at V and 2 bases at J; junction bases unmatched: 3. DNA for the CDR3: TGTGCCAGCAGTCAGGGGGAAAACACTGAAGCTTTCTTT. It yields the protein CASSQGENTEAFF. Drawing the rest from reference TRBV9 and TRBJ1-1, the complete variable domain is DSGVTQTPKHLITATGQRVTLRCSPRSGDLSVYWYQQSLDQGLQFLIQYYNGEERAKGNILERFSAQQFPDLHSELNLSSLELGDSALYFCASSQGENTEAFFGQGTRLTVV.

The chain is built from TRBV15 and TRBJ2-1; TRBD1 agrees at 10 bases. This CDR3 has 15 residues. From germline, CDR1 is LNHNV and CDR2 YYDKDF (reference sequence). V lost 0 bases to trimming and J lost 8 bases; unmatched junction nucleotides: 4. CDR3 nucleotides: TGTGCCACCAGCAGAGACAGACAGGGGGCGTATGAGCAGTTCTTC. Translated, it gives CATSRDRQGAYEQFF. The whole variable domain, filled in from reference TRBV15 and TRBJ2-1, reads DAMVIQNPRYQVTQFGKPVTLSCSQTLNHNVMYWYQQKSSQAPKLLFHYYDKDFNNEADTPDNFQSRRPNTSFCFLDIRSPGLGDTAMYLCATSRDRQGAYEQFFGPGTRLTVL.

The chain links TRBV4-3 to TRBJ2-1; 7 bases agree with TRBD1. Germline V gene sequence: CDR1 LGHNA, CDR2 YSLEER. This CDR3 is built from 17 residues. V lost 1 base and J lost 2; bases outside the gene matches: 8. This chain's CDR3 is CASSQGVDRAAYNEQFF. The CDR3 DNA reads as TGCGCCAGCAGCCAAGGGGTCGACAGGGCGGCCTACAATGAGCAGTTCTTC.

This clone was recorded a few times. The chain links TRBV21-1 to TRBJ2-3; the table's D call TRBD2 went unverified against the DNA. TRBV21-1 is assigned pseudogene status. This CDR3 spans 17 amino acids. CDR3 nucleotides: TGTGCCAGCAGCAAAGCGCCAAGGCCGCGGAGGAGAGATACGCAGTATTTT. Amino acids: CASSKAPRPRRRDTQYF.

This clone was seen more than once but under ten times. The CDR3 sequence: CASSMDLAAYEQYF. The DNA of the CDR3 is TGTGCCAGTAGTATGGATCTAGCAGCCTACGAGCAGTACTTC. This sequence joins TRBV19 and TRBJ2-7; a possible D gene is TRBD2 (5 bases). The CDR3 contains 14 residues. The V gene's germline CDR1 is LNHDA and CDR2 SQIVND (reference sequence). Trimming stripped 3 bases from V and 2 bases from J, with 11 bases between. Filled out from reference TRBV19 and TRBJ2-7, the complete variable domain reads DGGITQSPKYLFRKEGQNVTLSCEQNLNHDAMYWYRQDPGQGLRLIYYSQIVNDFQKGDIAEGYSVSREKKESFPLTVTSAQKNPTAFYLCASSMDLAAYEQYFGPGTRLTVT.

This chain joins TRBV10-3 and TRBJ2-5; the D is unclear. Trimming shortened V by 6 bases and J by 1 base, and 9 bases separated the two germline ends. Looked up from germline, CDR1 is ENHRY and CDR2 is SYGVKD. CDR3 size: 13 residues. The CDR3 DNA is TGTGCCATCAGGCAGGTGGGCCAAGAGACCCAGTACTTC. It yields the protein CAIRQVGQETQYF.